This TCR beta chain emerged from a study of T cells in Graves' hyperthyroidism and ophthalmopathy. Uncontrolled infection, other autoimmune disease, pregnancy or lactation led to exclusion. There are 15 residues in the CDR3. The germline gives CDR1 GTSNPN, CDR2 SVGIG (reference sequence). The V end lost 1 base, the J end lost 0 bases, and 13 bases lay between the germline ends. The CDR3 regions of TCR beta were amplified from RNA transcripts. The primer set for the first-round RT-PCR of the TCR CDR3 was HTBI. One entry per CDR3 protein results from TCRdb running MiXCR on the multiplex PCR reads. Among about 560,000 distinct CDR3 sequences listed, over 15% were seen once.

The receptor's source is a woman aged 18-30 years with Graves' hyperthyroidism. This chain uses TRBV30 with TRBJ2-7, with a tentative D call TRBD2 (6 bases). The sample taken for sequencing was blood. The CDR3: CAWSGFSGFSYEQYF. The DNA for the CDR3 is TGTGCCTGGAGTGGGTTTAGCGGCTTCTCCTACGAGCAGTACTTC.